This T cell receptor beta chain was sequenced for a study of T cell responses to AZD1222 COVID-19 vaccine. Study at large: Researchers grouped second doses given at about 4 or about 12 weeks into one pool.

Regarding the study as a whole: White British people made up most donors, females outnumbered males, and clonal diversity was possibly underestimated. Scientists sampled the repertoires only once the peak T cell response had passed. It was only a handful of AZD1222 recipients who were seropositive at baseline.

Assay: immunoSEQ multiplex PCR; the TCRdb copy retains only in-frame clones and omits some. This sample has about 160,000 clones, with approximately 93% found just once. V shed 4 bases, J shed 6 bases, and the junction held 11 bases outside the gene matches. CDR1 and CDR2 from the germline V gene are LGHNA and YNFKEQ. This CDR3 comprises 17 residues. Worth noting for this clone: Its antigen is unidentified.

V is TRBV4-2 and J is TRBJ1-6; TRBD1 matches 8 bases. This sequence was found in an adult in good health. The sequenced sample was peripheral blood, obtained on day 0 of AZD1222 vaccination. CDR3 amino acids: CASSLFPQGAANSPLHF. CDR3 nucleotides: TGTGCCAGCAGCCTTTTCCCCCAGGGGGCAGCTAATTCACCCCTCCACTTT.